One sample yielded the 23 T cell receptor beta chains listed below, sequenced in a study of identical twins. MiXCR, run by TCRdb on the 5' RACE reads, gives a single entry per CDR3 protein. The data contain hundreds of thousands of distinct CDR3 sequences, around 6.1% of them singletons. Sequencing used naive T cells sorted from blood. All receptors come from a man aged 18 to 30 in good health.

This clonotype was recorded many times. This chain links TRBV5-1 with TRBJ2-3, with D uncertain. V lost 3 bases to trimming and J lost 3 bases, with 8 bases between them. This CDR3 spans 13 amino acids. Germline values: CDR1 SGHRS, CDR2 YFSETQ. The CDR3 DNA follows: TGCGCCAGCAGCTCAGACTTGACAGATACGCAGTATTTT. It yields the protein CASSSDLTDTQYF. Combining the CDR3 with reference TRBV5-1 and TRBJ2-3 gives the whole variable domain KAGVTQTPRYLIKTRGQQVTLSCSPISGHRSVSWYQQTPGQGLQFLFEYFSETQRNKGNFPGRFSGRQFSNSRSEMNVSTLELGDSALYLCASSSDLTDTQYFGPGTRLTVL.

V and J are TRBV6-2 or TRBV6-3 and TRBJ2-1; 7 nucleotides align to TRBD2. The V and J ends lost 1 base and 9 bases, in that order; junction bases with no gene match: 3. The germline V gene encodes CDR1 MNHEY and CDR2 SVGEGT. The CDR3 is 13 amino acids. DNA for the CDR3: TGTGCCAGCAGTTACTTGGCGGGAGTTGAGCAGTTCTTC. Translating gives CASSYLAGVEQFF.

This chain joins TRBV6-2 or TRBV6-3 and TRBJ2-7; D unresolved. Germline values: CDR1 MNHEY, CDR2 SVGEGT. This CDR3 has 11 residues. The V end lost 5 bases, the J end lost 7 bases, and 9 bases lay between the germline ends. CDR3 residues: CASSQIGEQYF. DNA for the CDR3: TGTGCCAGCAGTCAGATTGGGGAGCAGTACTTC.

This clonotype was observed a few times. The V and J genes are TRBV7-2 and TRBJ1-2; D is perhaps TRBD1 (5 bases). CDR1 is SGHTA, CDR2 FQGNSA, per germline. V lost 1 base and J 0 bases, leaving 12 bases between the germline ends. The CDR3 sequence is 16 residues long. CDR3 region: CASSLVWDFANYGYTF. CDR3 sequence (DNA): TGTGCCAGCAGCTTAGTGTGGGACTTCGCTAACTATGGCTACACCTTC.

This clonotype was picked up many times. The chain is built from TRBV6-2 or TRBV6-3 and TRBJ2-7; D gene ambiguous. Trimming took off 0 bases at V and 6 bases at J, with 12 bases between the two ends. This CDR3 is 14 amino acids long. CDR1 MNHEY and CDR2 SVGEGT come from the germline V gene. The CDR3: CASSYSPSAGEQYF. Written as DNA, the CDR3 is TGTGCCAGCAGTTACTCTCCCAGCGCCGGCGAGCAGTACTTC.

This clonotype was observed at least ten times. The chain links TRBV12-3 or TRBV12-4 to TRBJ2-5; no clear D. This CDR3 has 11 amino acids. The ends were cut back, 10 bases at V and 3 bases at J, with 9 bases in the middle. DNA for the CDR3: TGTGCCACCGGGCTCGAAGAGACCCAGTACTTC. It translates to CATGLEETQYF.

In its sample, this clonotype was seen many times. The CDR3 spells CASSLSGGIAKNIQYF. CDR3 bases: TGTGCCAGCAGCCTTTCCGGGGGGATAGCCAAAAACATTCAGTACTTC. The V call is TRBV28, the J call TRBJ2-4; the match to TRBD2 covers 7 bases. This CDR3 region has 16 residues. After removal of 6 bases from V and 0 bases from J, the junction contained 8 bases not matched to a gene. CDR1 is MDHEN and CDR2 is SYDVKM in the germline V gene.

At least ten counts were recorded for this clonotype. CDR3 residues: CAISVSANYEQYF. The CDR3 nucleotides are TGTGCCATCAGTGTAAGCGCTAATTACGAGCAGTACTTC. The chain employs TRBV10-3 and TRBJ2-7; the D is unclear. V lost 4 bases and J lost 4, with 11 bases in between. The germline CDR1 and CDR2 sequences are ENHRY and SYGVKD. CDR3 length equals 13 residues.

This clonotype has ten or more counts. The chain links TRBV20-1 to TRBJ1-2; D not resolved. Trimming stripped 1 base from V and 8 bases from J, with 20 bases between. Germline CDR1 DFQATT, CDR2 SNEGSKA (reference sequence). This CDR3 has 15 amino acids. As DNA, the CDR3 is TGCAGTGCTAGAGCGGTGCAGGCCCAATCAGGAGGCTACACCTTC. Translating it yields CSARAVQAQSGGYTF.

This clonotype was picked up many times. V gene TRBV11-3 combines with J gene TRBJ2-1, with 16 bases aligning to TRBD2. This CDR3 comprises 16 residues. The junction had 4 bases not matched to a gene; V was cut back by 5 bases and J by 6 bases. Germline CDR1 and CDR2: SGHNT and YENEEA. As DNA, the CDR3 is TGTGCCAGCAGCACGGGACTAGCGGGAGGGCCCAATGAGCAGTTCTTC. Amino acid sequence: CASSTGLAGGPNEQFF.

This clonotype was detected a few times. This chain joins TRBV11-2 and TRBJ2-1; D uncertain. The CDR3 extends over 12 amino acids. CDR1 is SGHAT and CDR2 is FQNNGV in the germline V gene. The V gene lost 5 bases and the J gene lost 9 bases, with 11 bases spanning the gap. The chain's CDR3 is CASSPWVGEQFF. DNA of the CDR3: TGTGCCAGCAGCCCTTGGGTGGGTGAGCAGTTCTTC.

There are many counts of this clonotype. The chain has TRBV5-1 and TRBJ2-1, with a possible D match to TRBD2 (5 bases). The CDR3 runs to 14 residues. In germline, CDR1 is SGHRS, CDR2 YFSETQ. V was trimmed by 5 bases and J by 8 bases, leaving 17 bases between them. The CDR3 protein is CASRVTGLVDEQFF. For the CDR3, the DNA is TGCGCCAGCAGGGTGACGGGATTAGTCGATGAGCAGTTCTTC.

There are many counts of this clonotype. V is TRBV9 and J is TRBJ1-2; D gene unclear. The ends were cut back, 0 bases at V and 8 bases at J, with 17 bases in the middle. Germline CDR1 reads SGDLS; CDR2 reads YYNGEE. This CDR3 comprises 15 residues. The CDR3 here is CASSVAAGPMGGYTF. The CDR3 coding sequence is TGTGCCAGCAGCGTAGCGGCAGGCCCTATGGGCGGCTACACCTTC.

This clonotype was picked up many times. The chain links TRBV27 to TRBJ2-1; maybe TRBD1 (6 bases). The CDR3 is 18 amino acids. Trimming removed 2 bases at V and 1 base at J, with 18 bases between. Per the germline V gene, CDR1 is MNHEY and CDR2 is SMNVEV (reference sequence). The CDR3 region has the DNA TGTGCCAGCAGTTTAGGTTCGGTCTTGGGGGCTTCCTACAATGAGCAGTTCTTC. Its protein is CASSLGSVLGASYNEQFF.

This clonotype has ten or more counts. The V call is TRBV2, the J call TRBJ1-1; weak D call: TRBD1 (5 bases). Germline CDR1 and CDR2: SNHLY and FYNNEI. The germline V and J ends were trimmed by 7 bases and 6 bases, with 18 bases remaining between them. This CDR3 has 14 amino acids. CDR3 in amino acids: CASNRRGGSAEAFF. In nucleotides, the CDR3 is TGTGCCAGCAACCGAAGGGGAGGTAGTGCTGAAGCTTTCTTT.

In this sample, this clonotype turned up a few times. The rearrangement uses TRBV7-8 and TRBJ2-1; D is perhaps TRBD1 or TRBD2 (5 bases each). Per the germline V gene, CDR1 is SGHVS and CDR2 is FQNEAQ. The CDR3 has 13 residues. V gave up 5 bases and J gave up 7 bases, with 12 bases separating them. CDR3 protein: CASSIGDRNEQFF. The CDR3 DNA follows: TGTGCCAGCAGCATAGGGGACCGGAATGAGCAGTTCTTC.

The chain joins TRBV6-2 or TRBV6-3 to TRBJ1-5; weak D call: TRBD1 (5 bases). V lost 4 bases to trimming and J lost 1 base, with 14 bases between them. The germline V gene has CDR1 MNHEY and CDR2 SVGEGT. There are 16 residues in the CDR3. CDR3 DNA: TGTGCCAGCAGTTGGGGCAGGACTGGGAGCAATCAGCCCCAGCATTTT. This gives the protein CASSWGRTGSNQPQHF.

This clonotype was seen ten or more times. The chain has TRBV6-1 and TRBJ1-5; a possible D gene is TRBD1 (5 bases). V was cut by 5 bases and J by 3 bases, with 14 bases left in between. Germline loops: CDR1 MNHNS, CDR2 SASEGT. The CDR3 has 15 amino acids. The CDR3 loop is CASSTQGRFNQPQHF. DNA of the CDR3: TGTGCCAGCAGTACGCAGGGTAGGTTCAATCAGCCCCAGCATTTT.

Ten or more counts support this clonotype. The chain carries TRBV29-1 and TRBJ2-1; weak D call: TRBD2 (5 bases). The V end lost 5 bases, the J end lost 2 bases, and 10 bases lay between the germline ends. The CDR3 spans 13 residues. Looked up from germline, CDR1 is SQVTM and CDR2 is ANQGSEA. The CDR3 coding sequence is TGCAGCGTTCGGCCTAGCACCTACAATGAGCAGTTCTTC. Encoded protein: CSVRPSTYNEQFF.

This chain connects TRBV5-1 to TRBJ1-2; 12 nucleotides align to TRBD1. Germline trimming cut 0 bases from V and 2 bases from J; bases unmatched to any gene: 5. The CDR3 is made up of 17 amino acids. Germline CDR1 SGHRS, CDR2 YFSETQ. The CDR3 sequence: CASSLEGQGAYNYGYTF. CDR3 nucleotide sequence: TGCGCCAGCAGCTTGGAGGGACAGGGGGCCTACAACTATGGCTACACCTTC.

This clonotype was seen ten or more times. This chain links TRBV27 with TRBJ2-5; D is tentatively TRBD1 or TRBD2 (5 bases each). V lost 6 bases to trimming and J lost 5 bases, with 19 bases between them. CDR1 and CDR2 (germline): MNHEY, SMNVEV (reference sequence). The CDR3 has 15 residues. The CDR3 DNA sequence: TGTGCCAGCAGCATTTATCGGGGCTCGTGGGAGACCCAGTACTTC. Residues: CASSIYRGSWETQYF.

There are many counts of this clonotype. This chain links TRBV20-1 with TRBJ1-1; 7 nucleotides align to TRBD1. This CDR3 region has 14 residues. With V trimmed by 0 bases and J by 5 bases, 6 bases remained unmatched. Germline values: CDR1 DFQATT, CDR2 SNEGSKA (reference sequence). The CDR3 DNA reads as TGCAGTGCTAGAGACAACAGGGGTTTGACTGAAGCTTTCTTT. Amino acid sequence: CSARDNRGLTEAFF.

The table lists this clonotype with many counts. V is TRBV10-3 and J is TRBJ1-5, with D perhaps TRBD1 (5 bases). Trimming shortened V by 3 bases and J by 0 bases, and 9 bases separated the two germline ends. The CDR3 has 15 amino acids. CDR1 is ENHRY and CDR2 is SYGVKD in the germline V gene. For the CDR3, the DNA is TGTGCCATCAGTGAAAGGGGAACTAGCAATCAGCCCCAGCATTTT. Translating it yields CAISERGTSNQPQHF.